This entry features one T cell receptor (beta chain) sequence. Trimming pared 5 bases from V and 4 bases from J, leaving 9 bases between. The CDR3 loop spans 13 amino acids. Germline V gene sequence: CDR1 SGHTA, CDR2 FQGNSA. The sample's time point: pre-treatment baseline. The data originate from a study of blood T cell dynamics during melanoma immunotherapy. About the research overall: Patients with metastatic melanoma got pembrolizumab or nivolumab-ipilimumab as first-line care.

Data came from immunoSEQ multiplex PCR; TCRdb stores just in-frame clones and leaves some out. The sample lists 7,000 or so clones, around three quarters occurring once. This chain joins TRBV7-2 and TRBJ1-5, with a tentative D call TRBD1 (6 bases). The TCR was taken from a human donor with melanoma. Sequencing was performed on blood, taken from a patient treated with checkpoint blockade. CDR3 protein: CASSRQANQPQHF. The DNA for the CDR3 is TGTGCCAGCAGCCGACAGGCTAATCAGCCCCAGCATTTT. The full variable domain, completed using reference TRBV7-2 and TRBJ1-5, is GAGVSQSPSNKVTEKGKDVELRCDPISGHTALYWYRQSLGQGLEFLIYFQGNSAPDKSGLPSDRFSAERTGGSVSTLTIQRTQQEDSAVYLCASSRQANQPQHFGDGTRLSIL.